Below are 23 T cell receptor beta chains sequenced from a single sample in a study of type 1 regulatory T cells. One entry per CDR3 protein, called by TCRdb with MiXCR from the reads. The table has under 3,500 distinct CDR3 sequences, 8% to 8.5% seen once. Their antigen targets remain unknown. The sequenced material came from cultured T cells, either the whole culture or a sorted T cell fraction (not recorded which). The receptors derive from a human donor in good health.

By its share, this clonotype is medium-sized (0.01 to 0.1%). The chain recombines TRBV20-1 with TRBJ2-2; D tentatively reads TRBD1 or TRBD2 (6 bases each). Germline V gives CDR1 DFQATT, CDR2 SNEGSKA (reference sequence). Trimming took 3 bases from V and 3 from J, leaving 11 bases between them. The CDR3 consists of 14 residues. CDR3 sequence reads: CSASRGRDTGELFF. The CDR3 DNA follows: TGCAGTGCTAGTCGGGGGCGCGACACCGGGGAGCTGTTTTTT.

By share, this clonotype ranks as medium-sized. This rearrangement joins TRBV5-1 to TRBJ1-1; possible D gene TRBD1, 5 bases. This CDR3 is 14 amino acids long. Germline V gene lookup returns CDR1 SGHRS and CDR2 YFSETQ. The V end lost 1 base, the J end lost 4 bases, and 11 bases lay between the germline ends. The CDR3 is CASSLWSGPTEAFF. The CDR3 DNA reads as TGCGCCAGCAGCTTGTGGTCAGGGCCCACTGAAGCTTTCTTT.

This clonotype was seen ten or more times. The V and J genes are TRBV20-1 and TRBJ2-7; D remains ambiguous. CDR3 length: 12 amino acids. Trimming pared 4 bases from V and 6 bases from J, leaving 13 bases between. The germline gives CDR1 DFQATT, CDR2 SNEGSKA (reference sequence). As DNA, the CDR3 is TGCAGTGCTATAGGGCCCGGGTCCGAGCAGTACTTC. Its protein is CSAIGPGSEQYF.

Relative to its sample, this clonotype is medium-sized (0.01 to 0.1%). The chain uses TRBV5-5 and TRBJ2-5; no definite D call. Germline CDR1 is SGHKS and CDR2 is YYEKEE (reference sequence). The CDR3 contains 13 residues. V gave up 4 bases and J gave up 1 base, with 8 bases separating them. The CDR3 DNA reads TGTGCCAGCAGCATCGGCGTCCAAGAGACCCAGTACTTC. Translation gives CASSIGVQETQYF.

By share of the sample, this clonotype is medium-sized. This sequence joins TRBV11-2 and TRBJ1-1; D remains ambiguous. Deletions cut 3 bases from V and 7 bases from J, with 12 bases between. CDR3 length: 13 amino acids. CDR1 and CDR2 from the germline V gene are SGHAT and FQNNGV. The CDR3 loop is CASSLQPFIEAFF. The CDR3 region has the DNA TGTGCCAGCAGCTTGCAGCCCTTTATTGAAGCTTTCTTT.

This clonotype came up many times. J is TRBJ2-1 and V is TRBV7-9; D unresolved. Germline V gene sequence: CDR1 SEHNR, CDR2 FQNEAQ (reference sequence). The CDR3 is 13 residues long. The V end lost 8 bases, the J end lost 8 bases, and 16 bases lay between the germline ends. The CDR3 protein is CASRVAASYEQFF. CDR3 coding DNA: TGTGCCAGCCGAGTGGCGGCTAGTTATGAGCAGTTCTTC.

This clonotype is categorized as medium-sized. The chain recombines TRBV18 with TRBJ2-7; no clear D. Germline CDR1 reads KGHSH; CDR2 reads LQKENI. V lost 0 bases and J 7 bases, leaving 16 bases between the germline ends. The CDR3 runs to 15 residues. The CDR3 region has the DNA TGTGCCAGCTCACCACCTGGTATACCTGACGGGGAGCAGTACTTC. Translation gives CASSPPGIPDGEQYF.

By share, this clonotype ranks as medium-sized. The chain carries TRBV7-2 and TRBJ2-5, with 11 bases matching TRBD1. The CDR3 sequence is 16 residues long. Germline trimming cut 4 bases from V and 0 bases from J; bases unmatched to any gene: 4. CDR1 is SGHTA and CDR2 is FQGNSA in the germline V gene. This chain's CDR3 is CASSSRTGGNQETQYF. DNA for the CDR3: TGTGCCAGCAGCTCTCGGACAGGGGGCAACCAAGAGACCCAGTACTTC.

This clonotype was observed many times. The V and J genes are TRBV7-8 and TRBJ2-6; tentative D call: TRBD1 (5 bases). The V end was cut by 2 bases, the J end by 2 bases, with 19 bases between. This CDR3 contains 19 residues. In germline, CDR1 is SGHVS, CDR2 FQNEAQ. The CDR3, as DNA: TGTGCCAGCAGCTTATCTTTCCGAAGGGGTGGGACTGGGGCCAACGTCCTGACTTTC. This translates into CASSLSFRRGGTGANVLTF.

In this sample, this clonotype is medium-sized (0.01 to 0.1%). The chain links TRBV7-9 to TRBJ1-4; possible D gene TRBD1, 5 bases. V was trimmed by 6 bases and J by 1 base, leaving 12 bases between them. CDR3 length: 15 amino acids. The germline V gene has CDR1 SEHNR and CDR2 FQNEAQ (reference sequence). The CDR3: CASSISRETNEKLFF. The CDR3 DNA sequence: TGTGCCAGCAGTATTAGCAGGGAAACTAATGAAAAACTGTTTTTT.

By sample fraction, this clonotype is medium-sized. V gene TRBV5-5 combines with J gene TRBJ1-2; 9 positions match TRBD1. Germline values: CDR1 SGHKS, CDR2 YYEKEE (reference sequence). The V segment lost 0 bases and the J segment 3 bases; nucleotides outside the gene matches: 3. The CDR3 extends over 15 amino acids. The CDR3 DNA reads TGTGCCAGCAGCTTGGGACAGGGGGTTGACTATGGCTACACCTTC. It encodes CASSLGQGVDYGYTF.

By share, this clonotype ranks as medium-sized. The chain employs TRBV7-9 and TRBJ2-3, with 9 nucleotides matching TRBD2. From germline, CDR1 is SEHNR and CDR2 FQNEAQ (reference sequence). The CDR3 runs 18 residues. The V gene end was trimmed by 1 base and the J gene end by 6 bases; junction bases not matched to a gene: 14. The CDR3 reads CASSLVLTASGAGDTQYF. CDR3 nucleotides: TGTGCCAGCAGCTTAGTTCTCACGGCTAGCGGGGCAGGGGATACGCAGTATTTT.

This clonotype counts as medium-sized. The chain uses TRBV20-1 and TRBJ2-1; 9 nucleotides line up with TRBD1. This CDR3 contains 16 residues. The V gene's germline CDR1 is DFQATT and CDR2 SNEGSKA (reference sequence). V gave up 2 bases and J gave up 4 bases; unmatched junction bases: 9. The CDR3 spells CSARSWRTGVYNEQFF. DNA for the CDR3: TGCAGTGCTAGAAGTTGGAGGACAGGGGTTTACAATGAGCAGTTCTTC.

This clonotype counts as medium-sized. The rearrangement uses TRBV20-1 and TRBJ2-1, with 9 bases lining up with TRBD2. The germline CDR1 and CDR2 sequences are DFQATT and SNEGSKA (reference sequence). The CDR3 is made up of 15 amino acids. Unmatched junction bases numbered 10, after V lost 3 bases and J lost 7 bases. The CDR3 DNA is TGCAGTGCTAGGGTCGCGACTAGCGGACTGAATGAGCAGTTCTTC. Encoded protein: CSARVATSGLNEQFF.

This clonotype is classed as medium-sized. The chain combines TRBV7-8 with TRBJ2-1; 9 nucleotides line up with TRBD1. This CDR3 comprises 15 residues. Germline-derived CDR1 and CDR2 are SGHVS and FQNEAQ. With V trimmed by 2 bases and J by 5 bases, 4 bases remained unmatched. CDR3 DNA sequence: TGTGCCAGCAGCTTAATGGACAGGGGACACAATGAGCAGTTCTTC. Amino acid sequence: CASSLMDRGHNEQFF.

This clonotype is termed large (0.1 to 1%). The rearrangement links TRBV7-8 to TRBJ2-7; TRBD1 matches 7 bases. V was clipped by 1 base and J by 2 bases; unmatched bases: 11. Germline V gives CDR1 SGHVS, CDR2 FQNEAQ. The CDR3 sequence is 17 residues long. The CDR3 loop is CASSLGRGFSPPYEQYF. The CDR3 DNA follows: TGTGCCAGCAGCTTAGGCAGGGGGTTCTCACCCCCCTACGAGCAGTACTTC.

This clonotype is categorized as medium-sized. The chain employs TRBV5-1 and TRBJ2-1, with D maybe TRBD2 (6 bases). CDR1 and CDR2 (germline): SGHRS, YFSETQ. Trimming pared 7 bases from V and 2 bases from J, leaving 16 bases between. CDR3 size: 15 residues. This chain's CDR3 is CASFPGRGTYNEQFF. The CDR3, as DNA: TGCGCCAGCTTCCCAGGCCGGGGGACCTACAATGAGCAGTTCTTC.

In its sample, this clonotype ranks as medium-sized. The J gene is TRBJ1-1, the V gene TRBV7-2; D is ambiguous. The V gene lost 1 base and the J gene lost 1 base, with 7 bases spanning the gap. CDR1 SGHTA and CDR2 FQGNSA come from the germline V gene. This CDR3 spans 14 amino acids. For the CDR3, the DNA is TGTGCCAGCAGCTTAGGGACGGCGAACACTGAAGCTTTCTTT. Protein sequence: CASSLGTANTEAFF.

This clonotype is termed medium-sized. The CDR3 loop reads CASSPGLAGVDEQFF. DNA for the CDR3: TGTGCCAGCAGCCCGGGACTAGCGGGAGTCGATGAGCAGTTCTTC. The V and J genes are TRBV14 and TRBJ2-1; 14 bases align to TRBD2. This CDR3 has 15 residues. V shed 4 bases and J 8 bases; nucleotides not matched to a gene: 4. Looked up from germline, CDR1 is SGHDN and CDR2 is FVKESK.

By share, this clonotype ranks as medium-sized. The chain is built from TRBV7-9 and TRBJ2-3; D is ambiguous. Germline CDR1 reads SEHNR; CDR2 reads FQNEAQ (reference sequence). The CDR3 covers 13 residues. Trimming removed 4 bases at V and 4 bases at J, with 9 bases between. DNA of the CDR3: TGTGCCAGCAGCTCTGCCCCCCCAGATACGCAGTATTTT. It specifies CASSSAPPDTQYF.

By its share, this clonotype is medium-sized. This chain links TRBV6-6 with TRBJ2-2; D is unresolved. V lost 6 bases to trimming and J lost 5 bases, with 10 bases between them. There are 13 residues in the CDR3. Germline CDR1 and CDR2: MNHNY and SVGAGI (reference sequence). DNA of the CDR3: TGTGCCAGCAGATATCAGGCGACCGGGGAGCTGTTTTTT. It is translated as CASRYQATGELFF.

J is TRBJ2-7 and V is TRBV7-2, with D perhaps matching TRBD1 (6 bases). The V and J ends lost 10 bases and 1 base respectively, with 17 bases between them. Germline CDR1 and CDR2: SGHTA and FQGNSA. The CDR3 consists of 14 residues. The chain's CDR3 is CANTFRTASYEQYF. The CDR3 nucleotides are TGTGCCAACACCTTTCGGACAGCGTCCTACGAGCAGTACTTC.

This clonotype is categorized as medium-sized. This chain links TRBV7-2 with TRBJ2-3; D is ambiguous. This CDR3 contains 16 residues. V was cut by 2 bases and J by 1 base, with 13 bases left in between. Germline loops: CDR1 SGHTA, CDR2 FQGNSA. The CDR3 bases are TGTGCCAGCAGCTTATGGGCTAGGTCAGGCACAGATACGCAGTATTTT. Protein sequence: CASSLWARSGTDTQYF.